This T cell receptor (beta chain) came from a study of response to subunit inactivated influenza vaccine. TCRdb recomputed calls from the RT-PCR reads with MiXCR, one row per CDR3 protein. The sample gives around 570,000 distinct CDR3 sequences, 7.6% of which show up once; 10% to 15% is in the top ten. This clonotype was counted a few times. The V gene lost 2 bases and the J gene lost 12 bases, with 17 bases spanning the gap. Germline CDR1 reads SEHNR; CDR2 reads FQNEAQ (reference sequence). CDR3 length: 13 amino acids. This clonotype was sampled from a man aged 50-75 years who received an inactivated influenza vaccine. The specimen was PBMCs from blood, collected about 24 months after vaccination. This chain joins TRBV7-9 and TRBJ2-7; perhaps TRBD2 as D (6 bases). DNA for the CDR3: TGTGCCAGCAGCTTATTAGAAGGGACTTTGCTGTACTTC. It yields the protein CASSLLEGTLLYF.